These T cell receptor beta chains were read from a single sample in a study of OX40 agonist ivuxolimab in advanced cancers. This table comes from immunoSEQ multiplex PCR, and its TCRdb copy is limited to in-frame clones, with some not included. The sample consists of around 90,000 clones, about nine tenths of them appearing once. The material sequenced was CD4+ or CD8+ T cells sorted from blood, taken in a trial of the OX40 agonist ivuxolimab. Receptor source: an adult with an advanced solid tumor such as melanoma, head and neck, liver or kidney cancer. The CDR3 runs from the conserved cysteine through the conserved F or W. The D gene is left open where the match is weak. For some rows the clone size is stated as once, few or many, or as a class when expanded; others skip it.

CDR3aa: CASSEGRNSGNTIYF; CDR3nt: TGTGCCAGCTCAGAGGGTAGAAACTCTGGAAACACCATATATTTT; abundance: -; v_gene: TRBV18; d_gene: -; j_gene: TRBJ1-3
CDR3aa: CASSLEGSTNVLTF; CDR3nt: TGCGCCAGCAGCTTGGAGGGCAGTACCAACGTCCTGACTTTC; abundance: few; v_gene: TRBV5-1; d_gene: -; j_gene: TRBJ2-6
CDR3aa: CASSYSQGAGVYGYTF; CDR3nt: TGTGCCAGCAGTTACTCACAGGGAGCGGGAGTCTATGGCTACACCTTC; abundance: -; v_gene: TRBV6-5; d_gene: -; j_gene: TRBJ1-2
CDR3aa: CASSSGAYKETQYF; CDR3nt: TGTGCCAGCAGCTCAGGAGCGTACAAAGAGACCCAGTACTTC; abundance: -; v_gene: TRBV7-2; d_gene: -; j_gene: TRBJ2-5
CDR3aa: CASSLVGGYEQYF; CDR3nt: TGTGCCAGCAGCTTAGTCGGTGGGTACGAGCAGTACTTC; abundance: -; v_gene: TRBV7-9; d_gene: -; j_gene: TRBJ2-7
CDR3aa: CASSRAGSGNQPQHF; CDR3nt: TGTGCCAGCAGTCGGGCCGGCAGTGGCAATCAGCCCCAGCATTTT; abundance: -; v_gene: TRBV6-5; d_gene: -; j_gene: TRBJ1-5
CDR3aa: CASSSRLAGALKETQYF; CDR3nt: TGTGCCAGCAGCTCCCGACTAGCGGGGGCCCTAAAAGAGACCCAGTACTTC; abundance: -; v_gene: TRBV11-1; d_gene: TRBD2; j_gene: TRBJ2-5
CDR3aa: CASSYRDRGSYEQYF; CDR3nt: TGTGCCAGCAGTTATCGGGACAGGGGGTCCTACGAGCAGTACTTC; abundance: -; v_gene: TRBV6-5; d_gene: TRBD1; j_gene: TRBJ2-7
CDR3aa: CAWSLAATGELFF; CDR3nt: TGTGCCTGGAGTCTTGCGGCCACCGGGGAGCTGTTTTTT; abundance: -; v_gene: TRBV30; d_gene: -; j_gene: TRBJ2-2
CDR3aa: CASSLEGRANSPLHF; CDR3nt: TGTGCCAGCAGCTTAGAAGGCAGGGCGAATTCACCCCTCCACTTT; abundance: -; v_gene: TRBV7-2; d_gene: -; j_gene: TRBJ1-6
CDR3aa: CASRSGRTSYEQYF; CDR3nt: TGTGCCAGCCGATCTGGACGGACCTCCTACGAGCAGTACTTC; abundance: once; v_gene: TRBV6-5; d_gene: -; j_gene: TRBJ2-7
CDR3aa: CASSLGGGEETQYF; CDR3nt: TGTGCCAGCAGCTTAGGAGGGGGGGAGGAGACCCAGTACTTC; abundance: -; v_gene: TRBV11-3; d_gene: -; j_gene: TRBJ2-5
CDR3aa: CASSESSGANVLTF; CDR3nt: TGCGCCAGCAGTGAGAGCTCTGGGGCCAACGTCCTGACTTTC; abundance: -; v_gene: TRBV10-2; d_gene: -; j_gene: TRBJ2-6
CDR3aa: CASTRSQALSYNEQFF; CDR3nt: TGTGCCAGCACCCGGTCACAGGCCCTCTCCTACAATGAGCAGTTCTTC; abundance: -; v_gene: TRBV5-4; d_gene: -; j_gene: TRBJ2-1
CDR3aa: CASSPSQDSPATQYF; CDR3nt: TGTGCCAGCAGTCCTTCCCAGGACAGTCCGGCGACCCAGTACTTC; abundance: -; v_gene: TRBV27; d_gene: -; j_gene: TRBJ2-5
CDR3aa: CASSLAPGSGNTIYF; CDR3nt: TGTGCCAGCAGCTTAGCTCCAGGTTCTGGAAACACCATATATTTT; abundance: -; v_gene: TRBV7-8; d_gene: -; j_gene: TRBJ1-3
CDR3aa: CASSLTGPGYGYTF; CDR3nt: TGTGCCAGCAGCTTAACCGGGCCCGGCTATGGCTACACCTTC; abundance: -; v_gene: TRBV7-2; d_gene: -; j_gene: TRBJ1-2
CDR3aa: CASTADRGGYEQYF; CDR3nt: TGTGCCAGCACCGCGGACAGGGGAGGATACGAGCAGTACTTC; abundance: -; v_gene: TRBV6-1; d_gene: TRBD1; j_gene: TRBJ2-7
CDR3aa: CASSSSSNTGELFF; CDR3nt: TGTGCCAGCAGCTCTTCATCGAACACCGGGGAGCTGTTTTTT; abundance: -; v_gene: TRBV7-2; d_gene: -; j_gene: TRBJ2-2
CDR3aa: CASSFSGGRTGELFF; CDR3nt: TGTGCCAGCAGTTTTTCGGGGGGAAGGACCGGGGAGCTGTTTTTT; abundance: -; v_gene: TRBV6-1; d_gene: TRBD2; j_gene: TRBJ2-2
CDR3aa: CASSGVAYEQYF; CDR3nt: TGCGCCAGCAGTGGTGTGGCCTACGAGCAGTACTTC; abundance: -; v_gene: TRBV10-1; d_gene: -; j_gene: TRBJ2-7
CDR3aa: CASRGQGRYGYTF; CDR3nt: TGTGCCAGTAGGGGGCAGGGGCGCTATGGCTACACCTTC; abundance: -; v_gene: TRBV19; d_gene: -; j_gene: TRBJ1-2
CDR3aa: CASSPNRGAFF; CDR3nt: TGTGCCAGCAGCCCTAACCGGGGAGCTTTCTTT; abundance: -; v_gene: TRBV11-2; d_gene: -; j_gene: TRBJ1-1
CDR3aa: CASSQDEPSTDTQYF; CDR3nt: TGTGCCAGCAGCCAAGATGAGCCAAGCACAGATACGCAGTATTTT; abundance: -; v_gene: TRBV4-2; d_gene: -; j_gene: TRBJ2-3
CDR3aa: CASSPPLAGGPHEQFF; CDR3nt: TGCGCCAGCAGCCCCCCACTAGCGGGGGGGCCACATGAGCAGTTCTTC; abundance: -; v_gene: TRBV5-1; d_gene: TRBD2; j_gene: TRBJ2-1
CDR3aa: CASSLRENTEAFF; CDR3nt: TGCGCCAGCAGCTTGAGGGAGAACACTGAAGCTTTCTTT; abundance: -; v_gene: TRBV5-1; d_gene: -; j_gene: TRBJ1-1
CDR3aa: CAGSRPRAYEQYF; CDR3nt: TGTGCCGGCAGCCGTCCCAGGGCCTACGAGCAGTACTTC; abundance: -; v_gene: TRBV27; d_gene: -; j_gene: TRBJ2-7
CDR3aa: CASSPQTGAGELFF; CDR3nt: TGCGCCAGCAGCCCGCAGACAGGGGCCGGGGAGCTGTTTTTT; abundance: -; v_gene: TRBV5-1; d_gene: TRBD1; j_gene: TRBJ2-2
CDR3aa: CASRSSGGQETQYF; CDR3nt: TGTGCCAGCAGGTCTAGCGGGGGGCAAGAGACCCAGTACTTC; abundance: -; v_gene: TRBV6-6; d_gene: TRBD2; j_gene: TRBJ2-5
CDR3aa: CASGGKGASGNTIYF; CDR3nt: TGTGCCAGCGGGGGGAAGGGGGCGTCTGGAAACACCATATATTTT; abundance: -; v_gene: TRBV6-6; d_gene: TRBD1; j_gene: TRBJ1-3
CDR3aa: CASSSSWDGAGEQYF; CDR3nt: TGTGCCAGCAGTTCCAGCTGGGACGGAGCGGGTGAGCAGTACTTC; abundance: -; v_gene: TRBV27; d_gene: -; j_gene: TRBJ2-7
CDR3aa: CASSLPQVYNEKLFF; CDR3nt: TGTGCCAGCAGCTTGCCCCAAGTTTATAATGAAAAACTGTTTTTT; abundance: -; v_gene: TRBV5-6; d_gene: -; j_gene: TRBJ1-4
CDR3aa: CASSLEGQGETQYF; CDR3nt: TGCGCCAGCAGCTTGGAGGGACAGGGAGAGACCCAGTACTTC; abundance: once; v_gene: TRBV5-1; d_gene: TRBD1; j_gene: TRBJ2-5
CDR3aa: CASRSDGQNTEAFF; CDR3nt: TGCGCCAGCAGATCGGACGGACAGAACACTGAAGCTTTCTTT; abundance: -; v_gene: TRBV5-1; d_gene: -; j_gene: TRBJ1-1
CDR3aa: CASSEEGTGGASSPLHF; CDR3nt: TGTGCCAGCAGTGAGGAGGGGACAGGGGGTGCCAGTTCACCCCTCCACTTT; abundance: -; v_gene: TRBV25-1; d_gene: TRBD1; j_gene: TRBJ1-6
CDR3aa: CASCSGVQETQYF; CDR3nt: TGTGCCAGCTGCTCCGGGGTCCAAGAGACCCAGTACTTC; abundance: -; v_gene: TRBV7-9; d_gene: -; j_gene: TRBJ2-5
CDR3aa: CASNRGIQETQYF; CDR3nt: TGTGCCAGCAATCGAGGCATTCAAGAGACCCAGTACTTC; abundance: -; v_gene: TRBV2; d_gene: -; j_gene: TRBJ2-5
CDR3aa: CASSSPSLNRATNYGYTF; CDR3nt: TGTGCCAGCAGCTCCCCATCATTAAACCGGGCCACTAACTATGGCTACACCTTC; abundance: -; v_gene: TRBV11-2; d_gene: -; j_gene: TRBJ1-2
CDR3aa: CASSVPGRTGGSEAFF; CDR3nt: TGTGCCAGCAGTGTACCCGGGCGGACAGGGGGCTCTGAAGCTTTCTTT; abundance: -; v_gene: TRBV6-1; d_gene: TRBD1; j_gene: TRBJ1-1
CDR3aa: CASSYKDRVTDTQYF; CDR3nt: TGTGCCAGCAGTTACAAGGACAGAGTCACAGATACGCAGTATTTT; abundance: -; v_gene: TRBV6-5; d_gene: -; j_gene: TRBJ2-3
CDR3aa: CASREGQGVTYEQYF; CDR3nt: TGTGCCAGTAGAGAGGGACAGGGGGTTACCTACGAGCAGTACTTC; abundance: -; v_gene: TRBV19; d_gene: TRBD1; j_gene: TRBJ2-7
CDR3aa: CASSELSPRRRGGSDGNQPQHF; CDR3nt: TGCGCCAGCAGTGAGTTATCCCCTCGAAGGCGGGGGGGGTCCGATGGCAATCAGCCCCAGCATTTT; abundance: -; v_gene: TRBV10-1; d_gene: -; j_gene: TRBJ1-5